This is a list of T cell receptor beta chains from one sample in a study of cytomegalovirus exposure and HLA in healthy donors. The data were produced by immunoSEQ multiplex PCR, yet TCRdb's version contains in-frame clones alone and is incomplete. The data show 120,000 to 150,000 clones, about 80% seen once. Sequenced input: PBMCs. These receptor sequences come from a man aged 40-50 years in good health and CMV-seropositive. Both conserved end residues are part of each CDR3.

TRBV5-1 CASSLAGGIGTEAFF
TRBV4-3 CASSQEGQGARGEKLFF
TRBV18 CASSATMDNYEQYF
TRBV6-1 CASSGQGARETQYF
TRBV5-1 CASSLRPISESYEQYF
TRBV30 CAWSVRQGDEQYF
TRBV5-5 CASSPAPGGLGYGYTF
TRBV9 CASGTSGTDTQYF
TRBV21-1 CASIIRRWAGITYEQYF
TRBV5-1 CASKRDGVYNEQFF
TRBV9 CASSVAKGWDRGMDYGYTF
TRBV7-6 CASSPWTSREKLFF
TRBV7-2 CASSSVAGFASYEQYF
TRBV4-1 CASSQTLAGTYNEQFF
TRBV6-5 CASISGDMNTEAFF
TRBV30 CALQVTYEQYF
TRBV5-1 CASSSGSGGHGNEQFF
TRBV4-3 CASSQELTGYRSAF
TRBV7-9 CASSLGLVGEDEQFF
TRBV27 CASSSRDSGSYEQYF
TRBV29-1 CSVAEQDNQPQHF